One sample yielded the 27 T cell receptor beta chains listed below, sequenced in a study of blood T cell repertoires in COVID-19. Clones were read by immunoSEQ multiplex PCR, and TCRdb kept only the in-frame ones, dropping some. Of some 240,000 clones in the sample, around 86% were seen once. The sample comprised PBMCs or T cells enriched from blood (not recorded which). The source is a woman aged 40 to 55 with acute COVID-19.

The genes are TRBV6-4 and TRBJ2-1; 9 positions match TRBD2. The J segment lost 7 bases and the V segment lost 0 bases, leaving 4 bases of the junction unmatched. Germline V gene data show CDR1 as MRHNA and CDR2 as SNTAGT. The CDR3 has 15 amino acids. This CDR3 reads CASSDSSGSSNEQFF. Written as DNA, the CDR3 is TGTGCCAGCAGTGACTCTAGCGGGAGTTCAAATGAGCAGTTCTTC.

The V call is TRBV6-2 or TRBV6-3, the J call TRBJ1-3; D is unresolved. The CDR3 totals 14 residues. V was clipped by 0 bases and J by 1 base, with 4 bases between them. Germline V gene sequence: CDR1 MNHEY, CDR2 SVGEGT. DNA for the CDR3: TGTGCCAGCAGTTACTCTAGATCTGGAAACACCATATATTTT. Translation: CASSYSRSGNTIYF.

The chain combines TRBV6-5 with TRBJ2-7, with 9 nucleotides matching TRBD2. Trimming at V came to 7 bases and at J to 3 bases, leaving 7 bases not matched to a gene. Germline V gives CDR1 MNHEY, CDR2 SVGAGI. The CDR3 runs to 14 residues. Written as DNA, the CDR3 is TGTGCCAGCAACTCTGTAGCGGGAGTCTACGAGCAGTACTTC. This translates into CASNSVAGVYEQYF.

The chain couples TRBV11-2 to TRBJ2-2, with TRBD1 matching over 8 bases. V dropped 6 bases and J dropped 2; count of bases not matched to a gene: 8. The CDR3 spans 16 residues. Germline V gene data show CDR1 as SGHAT and CDR2 as FQNNGV. The CDR3 here is CASRSPGQANTGELFF. The CDR3 nucleotides are TGTGCCAGCAGATCGCCGGGACAGGCTAACACCGGGGAGCTGTTTTTT.

The chain carries TRBV19 and TRBJ2-1; D is unresolved. V gave up 3 bases and J gave up 3 bases, with 6 bases separating them. CDR3 size: 13 residues. Germline values: CDR1 LNHDA, CDR2 SQIVND (reference sequence). The CDR3 DNA is TGTGCCAGTAGTATTAGCTTCTACAATGAGCAGTTCTTC. It specifies CASSISFYNEQFF.

Many counts were recorded for this clone. Other DNA sequences in this sample translate to the same CDR3. The chain employs TRBV11-3 and TRBJ1-1; 8 bases are shared with TRBD1. CDR3 length: 15 residues. The germline V gene has CDR1 SGHNT and CDR2 YENEEA. The ends lost 5 bases at V and 0 bases at J; junction bases unmatched: 5. The CDR3 here is CASSPRTGMNTEAFF. As DNA, the CDR3 is TGTGCCAGCAGCCCTAGGACAGGGATGAACACTGAAGCTTTCTTT.

The chain is built from TRBV9 and TRBJ2-3, with TRBD2 as a possible D gene (5 bases). Germline CDR1 and CDR2: SGDLS and YYNGEE. The V and J ends lost 0 bases and 2 bases respectively, with 7 bases between them. The CDR3 length is 14 residues. CDR3 protein: CASSVASYTDTQYF. The CDR3 DNA reads TGTGCCAGCAGCGTAGCTAGCTACACAGATACGCAGTATTTT.

The chain uses TRBV2 and TRBJ1-5; TRBD1 aligns across 7 bases. Losses at the gene ends were 4 bases for V and 7 bases for J; bases not matched to a gene: 10. CDR1 and CDR2 from the germline V gene are SNHLY and FYNNEI. The CDR3 extends over 15 amino acids. Written as DNA, the CDR3 is TGTGCCAGCAGTGCGCGGGGACAGCTTTACCAGCCCCAGCATTTT. Its protein is CASSARGQLYQPQHF. The full variable domain, rest sourced from reference TRBV2 and TRBJ1-5, is EPEVTQTPSHQVTQMGQEVILRCVPISNHLYFYWYRQILGQKVEFLVSFYNNEISEKSEIFDDQFSVERPDGSNFTLKIRSTKLEDSAMYFCASSARGQLYQPQHFGDGTRLSIL.

The chain has TRBV3-1 (or the pseudogene TRBV3-2) and TRBJ2-1; TRBD2 aligns across 9 bases. The V gene end was trimmed by 2 bases and the J gene end by 10 bases; junction bases not matched to a gene: 6. The CDR3 is made up of 14 amino acids. The germline V gene encodes CDR1 LGHDT and CDR2 YNNKEL (reference sequence). CDR3 sequence (DNA): TGTGCCAGCAGCCAACTCTTAGCGGGAGACGAGCAGTTCTTC. Translated: CASSQLLAGDEQFF.

The chain combines TRBV28 with TRBJ1-5, with 10 bases aligning to TRBD1. Germline loops: CDR1 MDHEN, CDR2 SYDVKM. V lost 4 bases and J lost 4; bases outside the gene matches: 7. This CDR3 comprises 16 residues. The CDR3 reads CASSSETGGGNQPQHF. The CDR3 coding sequence is TGTGCCAGCAGTTCCGAGACAGGGGGCGGGAATCAGCCCCAGCATTTT.

The rearrangement joins TRBV29-1 to TRBJ2-2; perhaps TRBD1 as D (7 bases). The V end was cut by 0 bases, the J end by 7 bases, with 18 bases between. The CDR3 consists of 16 residues. Germline V gene sequence: CDR1 SQVTM, CDR2 ANQGSEA. Here the CDR3 DNA reads TGCAGCGTTGAAGAAGGCGGGGACAGCCAGAGCGGGGAGCTGTTTTTT. This codes for CSVEEGGDSQSGELFF.

In nucleotides, the CDR3 is TGTGCCAGCAGCTCCAGGGGCGGCACCGGGGAGCTGTTTTTT. Translating it yields CASSSRGGTGELFF. The chain couples TRBV7-6 to TRBJ2-2; perhaps TRBD1 as D (6 bases). The germline V and J ends were trimmed by 4 bases and 4 bases, with 10 bases remaining between them. CDR3 length: 14 amino acids. Germline assignment: CDR1 SGHVS and CDR2 FNYEAQ.

The V and J genes are TRBV3-1 (or the pseudogene TRBV3-2) and TRBJ2-1; D is unresolved. This CDR3 is built from 14 residues. Trimming stripped 4 bases from V and 2 bases from J, with 9 bases between. Germline-derived CDR1 and CDR2 are LGHDT and YNNKEL (reference sequence). CDR3 loop: CASSRDQAYNEQFF. CDR3 nucleotide sequence: TGTGCCAGCAGCCGAGACCAGGCCTACAATGAGCAGTTCTTC.

V usage is TRBV28 and J usage is TRBJ2-1; 11 bases are a match to TRBD2. V lost 1 base, J lost 12 bases, and 11 bases stayed unmatched. This CDR3 contains 16 residues. Germline CDR1 MDHEN, CDR2 SYDVKM. Here the CDR3 DNA reads TGTGCCAGCAGTTTATCATTAGCGGGAGGGCCCAGCGCGCAGTTCTTC. Translating it yields CASSLSLAGGPSAQFF.

This chain connects TRBV27 to TRBJ1-1; D might be TRBD1 (5 bases). V was pared by 2 bases and J by 5 bases, with 15 bases between. The CDR3 sequence is 15 residues long. Germline V lookup: CDR1 MNHEY, CDR2 SMNVEV (reference sequence). The CDR3 DNA reads as TGTGCCAGCAGTTTACGGGGGGTTGGAACTACTGAAGCTTTCTTT. This sequence encodes CASSLRGVGTTEAFF.

This clone was found a few times. The CDR3, as DNA: TGCGCCAGCAGCGACCCAGGGGGCGGCGAAAAACTGTTTTTT. It codes for CASSDPGGGEKLFF. The J gene is TRBJ1-4, the V gene TRBV5-1, with TRBD1 identical over 8 bases. Per the germline V gene, CDR1 is SGHRS and CDR2 is YFSETQ. The CDR3 totals 14 residues. V was pared by 4 bases and J by 8 bases, with 7 bases of the junction left unmatched.

The chain employs TRBV14 and TRBJ2-2, with D possibly being TRBD1 (5 bases). The V end lost 2 bases, the J end lost 4 bases, and 5 bases lay between the germline ends. CDR1 and CDR2 (germline): SGHDN, FVKESK. This CDR3 is built from 13 residues. The CDR3 nucleotides read TGTGCCAGCAGCCAACAGGGCACCGGGGAGCTGTTTTTT. Its translation is CASSQQGTGELFF.

The V call is TRBV19, the J call TRBJ1-3; D not resolved. Germline CDR1 LNHDA, CDR2 SQIVND (reference sequence). CDR3 length: 14 amino acids. V was cut by 7 bases and J by 4 bases, with 14 bases left in between. CDR3 DNA: TGTGCCAGTAATCGGGAAACGGTCGGAAACACCATATATTTT. Protein product: CASNRETVGNTIYF.

V and J are TRBV7-3 and TRBJ1-6, with a weak D call TRBD1 (5 bases). Per the germline V gene, CDR1 is SGHTA and CDR2 is FQGTGA. The CDR3 is 14 residues long. V shed 5 bases and J shed 9 bases, with 14 bases lying between them. The CDR3, as DNA: TGTGCCAGCAGCACTCAGGGAACTGGTTCACCCCTCCACTTT. Its protein product is CASSTQGTGSPLHF. The variable domain in full, with the rest retrieved from reference TRBV7-3 and TRBJ1-6, is GAGVSQTPSNKVTEKGKYVELRCDPISGHTALYWYRQSLGQGPEFLIYFQGTGAADDSGLPNDRFFAVRPEGSVSTLKIQRTERGDSAVYLCASSTQGTGSPLHFGNGTRLTVT.

The chain couples TRBV15 to TRBJ2-7; TRBD2 aligns across 9 bases. V gave up 5 bases and J gave up 3 bases; unmatched junction bases: 8. This CDR3 has 15 residues. Per germline, CDR1 LNHNV and CDR2 YYDKDF (reference sequence). CDR3 nucleotide sequence: TGTGCCACCAGCCAACGACTAGCGGAGGGCTACGAGCAGTACTTC. It codes for CATSQRLAEGYEQYF.

The chain joins TRBV19 to TRBJ2-7; weak D call: TRBD2 (6 bases). Trimming cost V 5 bases and J 2 bases, with 16 bases left between them. Germline values: CDR1 LNHDA, CDR2 SQIVND (reference sequence). This CDR3 contains 15 residues. The CDR3 coding sequence is TGTGCCAGTAGTCTGGAGGGGATAGGGGCCTACGAGCAGTACTTC. Amino acids: CASSLEGIGAYEQYF.

The rearrangement joins TRBV6-5 to TRBJ2-2; D is uncertain. Trimming removed 6 bases from V and 5 bases from J, with 10 bases in between. The germline CDR1 and CDR2 sequences are MNHEY and SVGAGI. CDR3 size: 13 residues. DNA of the CDR3: TGTGCCAGCAGCCAGATGGAGACCGGGGAGCTGTTTTTT. It is translated as CASSQMETGELFF.

The chain has TRBV12-3 or TRBV12-4 and TRBJ2-7; D call uncertain. This CDR3 is 13 amino acids long. V lost 6 bases, J lost 1 base, and 10 bases lay in between. The CDR3 DNA follows: TGTGCCAGCAGCAAAAGCCCTTCCTACGAGCAGTACTTC. Translated, it gives CASSKSPSYEQYF.

The chain employs TRBV5-4 and TRBJ1-4; the match to TRBD1 covers 9 bases. This CDR3 spans 16 amino acids. CDR1 is SGHNT, CDR2 YYREEE, per germline (reference sequence). Trimming cost V 4 bases and J 6 bases; bases outside gene matches: 10. In DNA form, the CDR3 reads TGTGCCAGCAGCCAAAGGGGGACAGGGTTTTATGAAAAACTGTTTTTT. Translated: CASSQRGTGFYEKLFF. The full variable domain, with the rest looked up from reference TRBV5-4 and TRBJ1-4, is ETGVTQSPTHLIKTRGQQVTLRCSSQSGHNTVSWYQQALGQGPQFIFQYYREEENGRGNFPPRFSGLQFPNYSSELNVNALELDDSALYLCASSQRGTGFYEKLFFGSGTQLSVL.

DNA for the CDR3: TGTGCCAGTAGTATCGAGGGACAGGGGATAGAGACCCAGTACTTC. Translation gives CASSIEGQGIETQYF. This chain uses TRBV19 with TRBJ2-5; 10 bases are shared with TRBD1. CDR1 is LNHDA and CDR2 is SQIVND in the germline V gene (reference sequence). V was clipped by 3 bases and J by 4 bases; unmatched bases: 5. The CDR3 contains 15 residues.

The rearrangement joins TRBV24-1 to TRBJ1-2; 9 bases line up with TRBD1. Germline V gene sequence: CDR1 KGHDR, CDR2 SFDVKD. Trimming took 4 bases from V and 8 from J; bases not matched to a gene: 10. The CDR3 extends over 15 amino acids. Here the CDR3 DNA reads TGTGCCACCAGTGAATATGGACAGGGGAAGGACGGCTACACCTTC. Its translation is CATSEYGQGKDGYTF.

The chain carries TRBV11-3 and TRBJ1-1; D may be TRBD1 (5 bases). Looked up from germline, CDR1 is SGHNT and CDR2 is YENEEA. This CDR3 region has 15 residues. With 7 bases removed from V and 3 bases from J, the gap between germline ends came to 18 bases. CDR3 region: CASNRGGGRDTEAFF. The CDR3 DNA reads as TGTGCCAGCAATAGGGGAGGAGGTCGTGACACTGAAGCTTTCTTT. Complete variable domain (other parts from reference TRBV11-3 and TRBJ1-1): EAGVVQSPRYKIIEKKQPVAFWCNPISGHNTLYWYLQNLGQGPELLIRYENEEAVDDSQLPKDRFSAERLKGVDSTLKIQPAELGDSAVYLCASNRGGGRDTEAFFGQGTRLTVV.